This T cell receptor beta chain comes out of a study of T cell responses to AZD1222 COVID-19 vaccine (dated by TCRdb to about 2021). With respect to the entire study: AZD1222 recipients given second doses at about 4 weeks or at about 12 weeks were pooled, since spike-specific TCR depth and breadth were not found to differ between the two schedules. Enrollment into the trials was organized by age into subgroups of 18-55, 56-69 and 70-plus years, and those subgroups contained roughly 150, 30 and 60 TCR-sequenced participants, respectively. A total of 233 trial participants underwent TCR sequencing, of whom 200 to 220 received two doses of AZD1222 and some 26 received two doses of the MenACWY control vaccine.

For this clone: Its antigen is currently not known. The record has no base qualities; no much larger clone is one base away.

Broad study findings and their caveats: Conclusions about previously exposed vaccinees are limited because only six or seven AZD1222 recipients were SARS-CoV-2 seropositive at baseline. Reportedly, almost half of the unique spike-specific TCRs recognized epitopes lying outside the regions that are mutated in the B.1.351 and B.1.1.7 variants. The 56-69-year group was small, and its depth increase did not reach significance, likely because of low power. After two AZD1222 doses, both the breadth and the depth of spike-specific TCRs were significantly higher than at day 0 and than in MenACWY recipients. Participants were mostly white British, with more females than males. The authors suggested clonal diversity may have been underestimated. The vaccine-associated CD4 TCRs covered the entire spike protein, and the dominant responses fell in regions 160-218 and 743-854. Because no samples from the day 14 peak response were available, repertoires could be characterized only after the peak T cell response.

Per the publication, the time point label means: baseline before first vaccination. Vaccinee samples were obtained from the UK trials COV001 and COV002, which included a single-blind randomized controlled phase 2/3 trial of AZD1222 (ChAdOx1 nCoV-19) in healthy adults. For TCRbeta chain sequencing, PBMC samples were collected from trial participants at day 0 and at day 28 after the second dose. The CDR3 regions of human TCRbeta chains were analyzed by immunosequencing. Per the original workflow: Repertoire TCRs were checked for matches against a reference library of SARS-CoV-2-specific TCRs that had been generated using the MIRA antigen-specificity platform. Breadth was defined as the fraction of unique TCRs that were SARS-CoV-2-associated. Depth was defined as the fraction of total T cells that were SARS-CoV-2-associated. Using the MIRA data, every spike-specific TCR was mapped to the spike region that the TCR reacted to and assigned to either a CD4 or a CD8 class. Log10-transformed breadth and depth values were compared by one-way ANOVA with Sidak's multiple comparisons tests. The clones in this table, taken by TCRdb from immuneACCESS, are in-frame only. Not every clone is retained; where verified, under half of the shortfall comes from an unresolved V gene, and the cause of the rest is unknown. V, J and clone size are taken as reported in that table, and D and trimming were inferred from the DNA itself. The sample contains approximately 190,000 clones, approximately 92% of them found a single time. About 1.2% of the sample rests with the top ten.

Spanning cysteine to phenylalanine, the CDR3 consists of 16 amino acids. Of all the DNA, just the CDR3 is kept, 48 bases in frame from base 1. V sheds 4 bases and J sheds 1 base, leaving 16 bases between their ends. Looking up the germline V gene yields CDR1 SGDLS and CDR2 YYNGEE. The rearrangement joined TRBV9 to TRBJ2-3; the D match is possibly TRBD1 or TRBD2, with 5 bases aligned in each. The material was peripheral blood, obtained on day 0 of AZD1222 vaccination. The receptor was isolated from an adult in good health. CDR3 region: CASSKSGTWGTDTQYF. The DNA sequence reads TGTGCCAGCAGCAAATCCGGGACGTGGGGCACAGATACGCAGTATTTT.